These 28 T cell receptor beta chains originate from one sample sequenced in a study of blood T cell repertoires in COVID-19. This table comes from immunoSEQ multiplex PCR, and its TCRdb copy is limited to in-frame clones, with some not included. Among approximately 120,000 clones listed, approximately 81% were seen once. Sample: peripheral blood. The source of these receptors is a woman aged 45-65 years with acute or convalescent COVID-19.

The chain links TRBV6-5 to TRBJ1-1, with D maybe TRBD1 (5 bases). V dropped 5 bases and J dropped 5 bases, with 18 bases sitting between them. This CDR3 is 15 amino acids long. In germline, CDR1 is MNHEY, CDR2 SVGAGI. The CDR3 loop is CASSHSAGRATEAFF. CDR3 in DNA: TGTGCCAGCAGTCATTCCGCCGGCAGGGCGACTGAAGCTTTCTTT.

The chain carries TRBV7-3 and TRBJ1-5; 9 nucleotides match TRBD1. The junction had 12 bases not matched to a gene; V was cut back by 5 bases and J by 4 bases. The CDR3 sequence is 17 residues long. Looked up from germline, CDR1 is SGHTA and CDR2 is FQGTGA. CDR3 sequence (DNA): TGTGCCAGCAGCCCAATAGGTGGACAGGGGACGAATCAGCCCCAGCATTTT. Residues: CASSPIGGQGTNQPQHF.

The chain uses TRBV9 and TRBJ1-1, with 9 bases matching TRBD1. This CDR3 comprises 15 residues. Germline V lookup: CDR1 SGDLS, CDR2 YYNGEE. V shed 0 bases and J 3 bases; nucleotides not matched to a gene: 3. CDR3 loop: CASSVGTGAHTEAFF. The CDR3 nucleotides are TGTGCCAGCAGCGTAGGGACAGGGGCCCACACTGAAGCTTTCTTT.

The rearrangement links TRBV4-1 to TRBJ1-4, with 7 nucleotides matching TRBD1. CDR1 and CDR2 (germline): MGHRA, YSYEKL. J lost 3 bases, V lost 0 bases, and 13 bases had no gene match. This CDR3 comprises 19 residues. Here the CDR3 reads CASSQDRGRGGASNEKLFF. CDR3 DNA: TGCGCCAGCAGCCAAGATAGGGGGAGAGGGGGCGCTTCTAATGAAAAACTGTTTTTT.

This chain links TRBV7-3 with TRBJ2-4; D is perhaps TRBD1 (5 bases). V was clipped by 2 bases and J by 5 bases, with 7 bases between them. Germline V lookup: CDR1 SGHTA, CDR2 FQGTGA. The CDR3 runs to 13 residues. CDR3 nucleotide sequence: TGTGCCAGCAGCTTACAGGGTCAAAACATTCAGTACTTC. It is translated as CASSLQGQNIQYF.

The gene calls are TRBV21-1 and TRBJ1-5. TRBV21-1 is a listed pseudogene. The CDR3 loop spans 16 amino acids. The DNA of the CDR3 is TGTGCCAGCAGCAAAGATCCAGCGAGGGAGAATCAGCCCCAGCATTTT. This sequence encodes CASSKDPARENQPQHF.

The V call is TRBV7-2, the J call TRBJ2-1, with 7 bases matching TRBD1. V shed 5 bases and J 4 bases; nucleotides not matched to a gene: 5. The germline V gene has CDR1 SGHTA and CDR2 FQGNSA. The CDR3 is 14 amino acids. The CDR3 region has the DNA TGTGCCAGCAGCACCTCGGGACAGTACAATGAGCAGTTCTTC. Its translation is CASSTSGQYNEQFF. Based on the CDR3 plus reference TRBV7-2 and TRBJ2-1, the full variable domain is GAGVSQSPSNKVTEKGKDVELRCDPISGHTALYWYRQSLGQGLEFLIYFQGNSAPDKSGLPSDRFSAERTGGSVSTLTIQRTQQEDSAVYLCASSTSGQYNEQFFGPGTRLTVL.

The chain carries TRBV3-1 (or the pseudogene TRBV3-2) and TRBJ2-7; TRBD1 might be the D (6 bases). The CDR3 is 14 amino acids. Germline assignment: CDR1 LGHDT and CDR2 YNNKEL (reference sequence). Trimming removed 2 bases at V and 2 bases at J, with 10 bases between. The CDR3 sequence: CASSQFQGPYEQYF. The CDR3, as DNA: TGTGCCAGCAGCCAATTCCAGGGGCCCTACGAGCAGTACTTC.

The chain recombines TRBV28 with TRBJ2-2; TRBD2 agrees at 14 bases. The CDR3 sequence is 17 residues long. Germline lookup yields CDR1 MDHEN and CDR2 SYDVKM. Trimming removed 6 bases from V and 4 bases from J; junction bases left unmatched: 7. CDR3 in DNA: TGTGCCAGCAGCTCGACTAGCGGGAGGGGACCCACCGGGGAGCTGTTTTTT. Encoded protein: CASSSTSGRGPTGELFF.

J is TRBJ2-3 and V is TRBV7-9; tentative D call: TRBD2 (6 bases). The CDR3 spans 15 residues. Germline loops: CDR1 SEHNR, CDR2 FQNEAQ (reference sequence). Between the trimmed V and J ends, which lost 5 bases and 2 bases, there was a span of 14 bases. The CDR3 is CASSAGGIYTDTQYF. The CDR3 DNA follows: TGTGCCAGCAGCGCTGGGGGGATCTACACAGATACGCAGTATTTT.

This clone has a single count. The chain couples TRBV7-2 to TRBJ1-1, with D possibly TRBD1 on 5 matching bases. Germline V CDR1 and CDR2: SGHTA, FQGNSA. Trimming removed 4 bases from V and 1 base from J, with 13 bases in between. The CDR3 totals 15 residues. In DNA form, the CDR3 reads TGTGCCAGCAGCTGGTGGCAGGGTTCGAACACTGAAGCTTTCTTT. Its translation is CASSWWQGSNTEAFF.

This sequence joins TRBV29-1 and TRBJ1-5; D is uncertain. This CDR3 region has 13 residues. V dropped 1 base and J dropped 2 bases, with 6 bases sitting between them. Germline assignment: CDR1 SQVTM and CDR2 ANQGSEA. The CDR3 DNA follows: TGCAGCGTTGAAGCAGGCCGCAATCAGCCCCAGCATTTT. Translating it yields CSVEAGRNQPQHF.

This chain joins TRBV28 and TRBJ1-1; possibly TRBD1 for D (6 bases). CDR3 length equals 13 residues. With 2 bases removed from V and 4 bases from J, the gap between germline ends came to 8 bases. Germline V gives CDR1 MDHEN, CDR2 SYDVKM. Here the CDR3 DNA reads TGTGCCAGCAGTTTACAGGGGACCACTGAAGCTTTCTTT. This encodes CASSLQGTTEAFF. The full variable domain, completed using reference TRBV28 and TRBJ1-1, is DVKVTQSSRYLVKRTGEKVFLECVQDMDHENMFWYRQDPGLGLRLIYFSYDVKMKEKGDIPEGYSVSREKKERFSLILESASTNQTSMYLCASSLQGTTEAFFGQGTRLTVV.

V usage is TRBV9 and J usage is TRBJ1-2, with a possible D match to TRBD1 (5 bases). Trimming shortened V by 4 bases and J by 10 bases, and 14 bases separated the two germline ends. The CDR3 is 12 amino acids. The germline gives CDR1 SGDLS, CDR2 YYNGEE. This CDR3 is CASSKLDSDYTF. In DNA, the CDR3 is TGTGCCAGCAGCAAACTTGACAGCGACTACACCTTC.

The sample holds one count of this clone. One end of the junction is discordant with germline, which a read error may explain. The rearrangement joins TRBV12-3 or TRBV12-4 to TRBJ2-1; no clear D gene. The CDR3 totals 13 residues. The CDR3 DNA sequence: TGTGTCAGCAGTCCCCCCACTCAACTCAAACAGTTCTTC. It translates to CVSSPPTQLKQFF.

J is TRBJ2-1 and V is TRBV2, with D possibly being TRBD1 (6 bases). The CDR3 contains 15 residues. Germline assignment: CDR1 SNHLY and CDR2 FYNNEI. V was shortened by 8 bases and J by 0 bases, with 14 bases between the two germline ends. CDR3 DNA sequence: TGTGCCAGCTATTGGGACATAATCTCCTACAATGAGCAGTTCTTC. Translation gives CASYWDIISYNEQFF.

The V call is TRBV2, the J call TRBJ1-5; D remains ambiguous. CDR3 length: 14 amino acids. V was pared by 7 bases and J by 2 bases, with 12 bases between. The germline gives CDR1 SNHLY, CDR2 FYNNEI. As DNA, the CDR3 is TGTGCCAGCACTCGGGAGGGTGGCAATCAGCCCCAGCATTTT. As protein: CASTREGGNQPQHF.

Concerning this clone: Other DNA sequences in the same sample also yield this CDR3. The gene calls are TRBV11-3 and TRBJ2-1, with D unclear. The CDR3 covers 12 residues. Germline CDR1 is SGHNT and CDR2 is YENEEA. Trimming removed 5 bases from V and 5 bases from J, with 7 bases in between. CDR3 bases: TGTGCCAGCAGCAGCGAAAACAATGAGCAGTTCTTC. This codes for CASSSENNEQFF.

This chain connects TRBV3-1 (or the pseudogene TRBV3-2) to TRBJ2-1; TRBD2 aligns across 10 bases. CDR3 length: 14 amino acids. Losses at the gene ends were 3 bases for V and 8 bases for J; bases not matched to a gene: 4. CDR1 is LGHDT, CDR2 YNNKEL, per germline (reference sequence). The CDR3 DNA reads TGTGCCAGCAGCCATCTAGCGGGAGAGGATGAGCAGTTCTTC. It specifies CASSHLAGEDEQFF.

V and J are TRBV10-1 and TRBJ2-3; D perhaps matches TRBD2 (6 bases). Germline V gives CDR1 WNHNN, CDR2 SYGVQD (reference sequence). The CDR3 extends over 16 amino acids. V was shortened by 3 bases and J by 7 bases, with 20 bases between the two germline ends. The CDR3 sequence: CASSESAGLDGNTQYF. In DNA form, the CDR3 reads TGCGCCAGCAGTGAATCAGCGGGCCTAGATGGGAATACGCAGTATTTT.

The chain has TRBV11-2 and TRBJ2-7; 8 nucleotides align to TRBD2. CDR3 length: 13 residues. Unmatched junction bases numbered 5, after V lost 5 bases and J lost 5 bases. Germline-derived CDR1 and CDR2 are SGHAT and FQNNGV. The DNA for the CDR3 is TGTGCCAGCAGCCGAGCGGGAGACCACGAGCAGTACTTC. Amino acid sequence: CASSRAGDHEQYF.

The V call is TRBV6-5, the J call TRBJ1-2; D gene uncertain. The V end was cut by 5 bases, the J end by 8 bases, with 9 bases between. The V gene's germline CDR1 is MNHEY and CDR2 SVGAGI. The CDR3 contains 11 residues. The CDR3 DNA follows: TGTGCCAGCAGTCCAAATCCCGGCTACACCTTC. Protein: CASSPNPGYTF.

The chain joins TRBV5-4 to TRBJ1-1, with a weak D call TRBD1 (5 bases). The V end was cut by 3 bases, the J end by 11 bases, with 26 bases between. CDR1 is SGHNT and CDR2 is YYREEE in the germline V gene (reference sequence). This CDR3 contains 16 residues. The CDR3 region is CASSSRAGRDEIPAFF. The DNA of the CDR3 is TGTGCCAGCAGCTCAAGGGCAGGGCGGGATGAGATTCCGGCTTTCTTT.

The chain recombines TRBV28 with TRBJ2-5, with D possibly TRBD1 on 6 matching bases. From germline, CDR1 is MDHEN and CDR2 SYDVKM. V was clipped by 1 base and J by 2 bases, with 11 bases between them. There are 15 residues in the CDR3. The CDR3 sequence is CASSLYRTGQETQYF. The CDR3 nucleotides read TGTGCCAGCAGTTTATACCGAACAGGGCAAGAGACCCAGTACTTC.

The V call is TRBV29-1, the J call TRBJ2-2; 7 nucleotides match TRBD1. CDR1 and CDR2 from the germline V gene are SQVTM and ANQGSEA. V was pared by 6 bases and J by 6 bases, with 4 bases of the junction left unmatched. The CDR3 is made up of 12 amino acids. CDR3 region: CSVTGNAGELFF. The CDR3 nucleotides are TGCAGCGTGACAGGGAATGCCGGGGAGCTGTTTTTT.

V usage is TRBV3-1 (or the pseudogene TRBV3-2) and J usage is TRBJ1-4; D uncertain. The CDR3 has 13 residues. V dropped 4 bases and J dropped 6 bases, with 9 bases sitting between them. Germline V CDR1 and CDR2: LGHDT, YNNKEL (reference sequence). The CDR3 DNA follows: TGTGCCAGCAGCCCGAGGTGGGATGAAAAACTGTTTTTT. Amino acids: CASSPRWDEKLFF.

V usage is TRBV28 and J usage is TRBJ1-2, with D perhaps matching TRBD1 (5 bases). V lost 3 bases and J lost 4, with 18 bases in between. CDR1 is MDHEN, CDR2 SYDVKM, per germline. This CDR3 comprises 16 residues. Here the CDR3 reads CASSFGTVGGTYGYTF. Written as DNA, the CDR3 is TGTGCCAGCAGTTTTGGGACGGTTGGGGGGACCTATGGCTACACCTTC.

The V and J genes are TRBV7-9 and TRBJ1-6; 9 positions match TRBD1. Germline CDR1 SEHNR, CDR2 FQNEAQ (reference sequence). V gave up 4 bases and J gave up 12 bases; unmatched junction bases: 7. The CDR3 runs 14 residues. In DNA, the CDR3 is TGTGCCAGCAGCTCGACAGGGGGGGAGGTACCCCTCCACTTT. Amino acid sequence: CASSSTGGEVPLHF.